This entry concerns a single TCR beta chain. The sample originates from a study of Graves' ophthalmopathy and Graves' hyperthyroidism. The germline CDR1 and CDR2 sequences are SGHDT and YYEEEE. V lost 4 bases, J lost 7 bases, and 20 bases lay in between. There are 16 residues in the CDR3. RNA transcripts were the source from which TCR beta CDR3 regions were amplified. Amplification began with first-round RT-PCR using HTBI primers, then second-round multiplex PCR was performed. Each CDR3 protein gets one entry after TCRdb re-called the multiplex PCR reads with MiXCR. The sample holds 900,000 to 1,200,000 distinct CDR3 sequences, about 35% seen once.

Sequencing was performed on peripheral blood or thyroid tissue (not recorded which). The clonotype comes from an adult man with Graves' hyperthyroidism. The chain has TRBV5-6 and TRBJ2-2; weak D call: TRBD1 (7 bases). The CDR3 here is CASSPTQGGFGGELFF. The DNA for the CDR3 is TGTGCCAGCAGCCCCACCCAGGGGGGTTTTGGCGGGGAGCTGTTTTTT.